One sample yielded the 4 T cell receptor beta chains listed below, sequenced in a study of blood T cells in healthy people across ages. Next came a second PCR, run for roughly 7 to 12 cycles, which used a sample-barcoded 5' primer along with a J-beta primer mix. Each CDR3 protein is one row after TCRdb ran MiXCR on the 5' RACE reads. The repertoire holds some 760,000 distinct CDR3 sequences, with around a quarter as singletons. A further study also used this sample, focusing on T cells of mothers and their children.

Sequencing used blood. All receptors derive from a boy between 10 and 17 years old in good health.

The chain joins TRBV19 to TRBJ1-4; unclear D gene. The V and J ends lost 4 bases and 8 bases respectively, with 5 bases between them. This CDR3 is built from 11 residues. CDR1 and CDR2 from the germline V gene are LNHDA and SQIVND (reference sequence). The CDR3 DNA reads TGTGCCAGTAGTAGAGAGGAAAAACTGTTTTTT. It is translated as CASSREEKLFF.

V gene TRBV29-1 combines with J gene TRBJ1-1; D is possibly TRBD1 (6 bases). Between the trimmed V and J ends, which lost 2 bases and 2 bases, there was a span of 9 bases. The CDR3 loop spans 13 amino acids. The germline gives CDR1 SQVTM, CDR2 ANQGSEA. CDR3: CSVERQVNTEAFF. Here the CDR3 DNA reads TGCAGCGTTGAAAGACAGGTCAACACTGAAGCTTTCTTT.

This clonotype has more than one count but fewer than ten. The rearrangement uses TRBV29-1 and TRBJ2-5; TRBD1 is a possible D gene (6 bases). The end of the DNA aligns better with TRBJ2-1, so the J call may be wrong. The CDR3 covers 14 residues. The V gene's germline CDR1 is SQVTM and CDR2 ANQGSEA. The CDR3 is CSGGQSRISNEQFF. The DNA of the CDR3 is TGCAGCGGGGGGCAATCCCGTATAAGCAATGAGCAGTTCTTC.

The J gene is TRBJ2-5, the V gene TRBV13; D tentatively fits TRBD1 or TRBD2 (5 bases each). The CDR3 covers 15 residues. CDR1 is PRHDT and CDR2 is FYEKMQ in the germline V gene (reference sequence). V was trimmed by 5 bases and J by 3 bases, leaving 16 bases between them. This chain's CDR3 is CASSPGTEDEETQYF. The CDR3 region has the DNA TGTGCCAGCAGCCCTGGGACGGAGGATGAAGAGACCCAGTACTTC.